Here is one T cell receptor beta chain with its context. Antigen specificity is unknown. Data came from immunoSEQ multiplex PCR; TCRdb stores just in-frame clones and leaves some out. The sample has tens of thousands of clones; around 70% are singletons. The CDR3 is made up of 16 amino acids. Germline V lookup: CDR1 LNHNV, CDR2 YYDKDF (reference sequence). V dropped 5 bases and J dropped 5; count of bases not matched to a gene: 12. These data belong to a study of radiotherapy plus CTLA-4 blockade in lung cancer. The study's findings and limits: Interferon-beta and early blood T cell clone dynamics reportedly predicted response best.

The rearrangement links TRBV15 to TRBJ2-7, with 10 bases aligning to TRBD2. The source was peripheral blood, collected from a patient treated with radiotherapy plus ipilimumab. This TCR was sampled from a human donor with non-small cell lung cancer whose response to radiotherapy plus ipilimumab could not be evaluated. The CDR3 DNA reads TGTGCCACCAGCGGACAGGGACTAGCGAAAGGAGACGAGCAGTACTTC. As protein: CATSGQGLAKGDEQYF.